These 8 T cell receptor beta chains originate from one sample sequenced in a study of T cell repertoires in cytomegalovirus infection. TCRdb ran MiXCR on the reads and lists one entry per CDR3 protein. Here the sample spans 200,000 to 250,000 distinct CDR3 sequences, 6% to 8% being singletons. Sequenced material: PBMCs. The receptors were sampled from a human donor in good health (CMV status not recorded). Some clones in this sample may be carry-over from other donors' samples.

This clonotype was picked up many times. The chain joins TRBV7-2 to TRBJ1-6; D gene unclear. The CDR3 totals 14 residues. V lost 5 bases and J lost 9, with 14 bases in between. Germline CDR1 and CDR2: SGHTA and FQGNSA. The CDR3: CASSPASLGSPLHF. CDR3 nucleotides: TGTGCCAGCAGCCCCGCCAGTCTAGGTTCACCCCTCCACTTT.

Many counts were recorded for this clonotype. The rearrangement links TRBV6-2 or TRBV6-3 to TRBJ2-3; D is possibly TRBD1 (5 bases). CDR3 length: 15 amino acids. The germline V and J ends were trimmed by 6 bases and 4 bases, with 17 bases remaining between them. Germline V gives CDR1 MNHEY, CDR2 SVGEGT. Written as DNA, the CDR3 is TGTGCCAGCAGGAATTCAGGGTTGTTTGCAGATACGCAGTATTTT. It is translated as CASRNSGLFADTQYF.

This clonotype occurred many times. This chain connects TRBV7-2 to TRBJ2-7; perhaps TRBD2 as D (8 bases). This CDR3 is 17 amino acids long. Per germline, CDR1 SGHTA and CDR2 FQGNSA. V was clipped by 1 base and J by 7 bases, with 23 bases between them. This chain's CDR3 is CASSLGGGGGTGGEQYF. CDR3 bases: TGTGCCAGCAGCTTAGGAGGTGGAGGGGGCACGGGAGGGGAGCAGTACTTC.

This clonotype was recorded at least ten times. CDR3 sequence (DNA): TGTGCCAGCAGCGCCGGCTCCGGGACTCCTACGCAGTATTTT. Amino acids: CASSAGSGTPTQYF. The V call is TRBV7-2, the J call TRBJ2-3, with D perhaps TRBD2 (6 bases). V lost 5 bases and J 8 bases, leaving 17 bases between the germline ends. Germline V CDR1 and CDR2: SGHTA, FQGNSA. The CDR3 is 14 amino acids.

This clonotype was seen many times. The chain couples TRBV20-1 to TRBJ2-7; 13 bases fit TRBD2. The CDR3 length is 14 residues. The J segment lost 5 bases and the V segment lost 5 bases, leaving 6 bases of the junction unmatched. Looked up from germline, CDR1 is DFQATT and CDR2 is SNEGSKA (reference sequence). The CDR3 coding sequence is TGCAGTGCTTTCCGGACTAGCGGGGGTAACGAGCAGTACTTC. Its protein product is CSAFRTSGGNEQYF.

This clonotype was detected ten times or more. The chain combines TRBV7-6 with TRBJ1-2; 8 nucleotides line up with TRBD1. CDR3 length: 15 amino acids. V trimming: 5 bases; J trimming: 0 bases; junction bases outside the gene matches: 5. The germline V gene encodes CDR1 SGHVS and CDR2 FNYEAQ. As DNA, the CDR3 is TGTGCCAGCAGCGCCAACAGGGGGTCTAACTATGGCTACACCTTC. Translating gives CASSANRGSNYGYTF.

This clonotype has at least ten counts. The chain joins TRBV7-2 to TRBJ1-5; D unresolved. Germline V CDR1 and CDR2: SGHTA, FQGNSA. The CDR3 loop spans 15 amino acids. V lost 5 bases to trimming and J lost 5 bases, with 16 bases between them. Written as DNA, the CDR3 is TGTGCCAGCAGCCCGGGCACGGGCATTGATCAGCCCCAGCATTTT. Translation: CASSPGTGIDQPQHF.

This clonotype was picked up many times. The chain recombines TRBV14 with TRBJ2-1, with a weak D call TRBD2 (7 bases). This CDR3 spans 15 amino acids. Trimming removed 4 bases at V and 10 bases at J, with 20 bases between. CDR1 SGHDN and CDR2 FVKESK come from the germline V gene. The CDR3 here is CASSLLGRGPGEQFF. The CDR3 DNA reads as TGTGCCAGCAGCCTCCTTGGGCGGGGGCCGGGAGAGCAGTTCTTC. Supplemented by reference TRBV14 and TRBJ2-1, the full variable domain reads EAGVTQFPSHSVIEKGQTVTLRCDPISGHDNLYWYRRVMGKEIKFLLHFVKESKQDESGMPNNRFLAERTGGTYSTLKVQPAELEDSGVYFCASSLLGRGPGEQFFGPGTRLTVL.